The 25 T cell receptor beta chains below come from one sample, sequenced in a study of CD8 T cells in Susac syndrome (dated by TCRdb to about 2019). Library generation was performed with the immunoSEQ multiplex PCR assay. RNA was extracted using the RNeasy kit, and roughly 0.5 to 1 ug of the RNA was reverse transcribed with random hexamers. The public sequencing data were trimmed at Q25 with fastp and processed into clonotypes with MiXCR by TCRdb, which kept only in-frame beta chains. One record per CDR3 amino acid sequence lists the most common genes and DNA. The table for this sample lists 60,000 to 75,000 distinct CDR3 sequences; roughly 94% of them were counted only once. Together, the top ten hold about 0.22% of the sample. The material sequenced was CD8+ T cells from PBMCs. The receptors here all came from a human donor in good health.

The CDR3 loop reads CASSLTEQYSGNTIYF. Written as DNA, the CDR3 is TGTGCCAGCAGCTTGACTGAACAATACTCTGGAAACACCATATATTTT. J is TRBJ1-3 and V is TRBV7-2; D call uncertain. Germline values: CDR1 SGHTA, CDR2 FQGNSA. The V end was cut by 3 bases, the J end by 0 bases, with 12 bases between. The CDR3 length is 16 residues.

The chain recombines TRBV27 with TRBJ2-1; 7 bases are a match to TRBD2. V shed 6 bases, J shed 5 bases, and the junction held 10 bases outside the gene matches. The CDR3 loop spans 15 amino acids. CDR1 is MNHEY and CDR2 is SMNVEV in the germline V gene (reference sequence). CDR3 nucleotides: TGTGCCAGCAGCCCCGTGGGTGGGACTAACAATGAGCAGTTCTTC. This translates into CASSPVGGTNNEQFF.

This chain links TRBV11-3 with TRBJ2-1; 14 nucleotides align to TRBD2. Germline lookup yields CDR1 SGHNT and CDR2 YENEEA. The CDR3 sequence is 18 residues long. Trimming cost V 0 bases and J 5 bases; bases outside gene matches: 6. The CDR3 spells CASSLDGTSGGIHNEQFF. Here the CDR3 DNA reads TGTGCCAGCAGCTTAGATGGGACTAGCGGGGGAATCCACAATGAGCAGTTCTTC.

This clonotype was seen only once. This rearrangement joins TRBV2 to TRBJ2-4, with TRBD2 as a possible D gene (6 bases). V dropped 2 bases and J dropped 0 bases, with 11 bases sitting between them. The germline CDR1 and CDR2 sequences are SNHLY and FYNNEI. The CDR3 contains 16 residues. The CDR3 nucleotides are TGTGCCAGCAGTGAAAGCTTGGGACTAGCCAAAAACATTCAGTACTTC. Protein: CASSESLGLAKNIQYF.

This chain uses TRBV27 with TRBJ1-2, with D possibly TRBD1 on 5 matching bases. The V end lost 3 bases, the J end lost 7 bases, and 9 bases lay between the germline ends. Germline assignment: CDR1 MNHEY and CDR2 SMNVEV (reference sequence). There are 12 residues in the CDR3. The CDR3 DNA is TGTGCCAGCAGTTTCGGAGGGGCTGGCTACACCTTC. Amino acid sequence: CASSFGGAGYTF.

J is TRBJ1-2 and V is TRBV5-6; perhaps TRBD1 as D (5 bases). V was cut by 4 bases and J by 4 bases, with 17 bases left in between. Germline loops: CDR1 SGHDT, CDR2 YYEEEE. This CDR3 has 15 residues. This chain's CDR3 is CASSPTPGQPYGYTF. Here the CDR3 DNA reads TGTGCCAGCAGCCCCACCCCAGGGCAGCCCTATGGCTACACCTTC.

This clonotype showed up just once. The V gene is TRBV5-1, the J gene TRBJ2-7; 8 nucleotides line up with TRBD1. This CDR3 contains 13 residues. The V and J ends lost 4 bases and 5 bases, in that order; junction bases with no gene match: 5. The germline CDR1 and CDR2 sequences are SGHRS and YFSETQ. In DNA, the CDR3 is TGCGCCAGCAGCGGGGACAGGCCCCACGAGCAGTACTTC. Its protein is CASSGDRPHEQYF.

The genes are TRBV29-1 and TRBJ1-4, with 7 bases fitting TRBD1. This CDR3 is built from 14 residues. Germline trimming cut 2 bases from V and 8 bases from J; bases unmatched to any gene: 8. CDR1 is SQVTM, CDR2 ANQGSEA, per germline. The CDR3 DNA is TGCAGCGTTGAATACGCAGGGGGGGGAGAAAAACTGTTTTTT. Its protein is CSVEYAGGGEKLFF.

The chain carries TRBV11-1 and TRBJ1-1; D remains ambiguous. Trimming took off 2 bases at V and 1 base at J, with 8 bases between the two ends. The V gene's germline CDR1 is SGHAT and CDR2 FQDESV (reference sequence). The CDR3 is 14 residues long. CDR3 sequence: CASSLWTENTEAFF. The DNA for the CDR3 is TGTGCCAGCAGCTTATGGACGGAGAACACTGAAGCTTTCTTT.

This chain uses TRBV12-3 or TRBV12-4 with TRBJ1-1; D is unclear. Deletions cut 6 bases from V and 6 bases from J, with 8 bases between. CDR3 length: 11 amino acids. Written as DNA, the CDR3 is TGTGCCAGCAGATCCGGGCCTGAAGCTTTCTTT. It is translated as CASRSGPEAFF.

The chain uses TRBV28 and TRBJ2-7; no reliable D call. The CDR3 has 14 amino acids. With 1 base removed from V and 6 bases from J, the gap between germline ends came to 13 bases. Germline CDR1 is MDHEN and CDR2 is SYDVKM. CDR3 nucleotide sequence: TGTGCCAGCAGTTTATCTTTAGCCCACGGCGAGCAGTACGTC. It yields the protein CASSLSLAHGEQYV.

This chain uses TRBV7-9 with TRBJ2-7; D may be TRBD2 (6 bases). Germline CDR1 reads SEHNR; CDR2 reads FQNEAQ (reference sequence). Trimming removed 5 bases at V and 3 bases at J, with 8 bases between. This CDR3 spans 12 amino acids. CDR3 sequence: CASSGGFYEQYV. In nucleotides, the CDR3 is TGTGCCAGCAGCGGAGGGTTCTACGAGCAGTACGTC.

This sequence joins TRBV3-1 and TRBJ1-1, with 7 positions matching TRBD1. This CDR3 has 15 amino acids. Germline CDR1 and CDR2: LGHDT and YNNKEL (reference sequence). Trimming took 4 bases from V and 1 from J; bases not matched to a gene: 6. The CDR3 spells CASSPIGDRNTEAFF. CDR3 nucleotides: TGTGCCAGCAGCCCAATTGGGGACAGGAACACTGAAGCTTTCTTT.

The gene calls are TRBV13 and TRBJ1-1; no clear D. From germline, CDR1 is PRHDT and CDR2 FYEKMQ (reference sequence). This CDR3 contains 14 residues. Trimming took off 1 base at V and 0 bases at J, with 6 bases between the two ends. Here the CDR3 DNA reads TGTGCCAGCAGCTTAGAAGAGCTGAACACTGAAGCTTTCTTT. The encoded protein is CASSLEELNTEAFF.

The V and J genes are TRBV9 and TRBJ1-1; no definite D call. Trimming cost V 0 bases and J 8 bases, with 14 bases left between them. The CDR3 is 14 residues long. Germline loops: CDR1 SGDLS, CDR2 YYNGEE. The chain's CDR3 is CASSVGLQPSEAFF. Here the CDR3 DNA reads TGTGCCAGCAGCGTAGGATTACAGCCTTCAGAAGCTTTCTTT.

This chain links TRBV28 with TRBJ1-5, with 9 bases that match TRBD1. The CDR3 is 18 amino acids. V shed 1 base and J 3 bases; nucleotides not matched to a gene: 10. Germline assignment: CDR1 MDHEN and CDR2 SYDVKM. The CDR3 sequence is CASSLFRGTGQLNQPQHF. The CDR3 region has the DNA TGTGCCAGCAGTTTATTTAGAGGGACAGGGCAACTCAATCAGCCCCAGCATTTT.

The chain links TRBV3-1 to TRBJ2-3, with 7 bases matching TRBD1. The CDR3 has 14 amino acids. The ends lost 2 bases at V and 5 bases at J; junction bases unmatched: 4. The germline V gene encodes CDR1 LGHDT and CDR2 YNNKEL (reference sequence). CDR3 sequence reads: CASSQRGGLDTQYF. CDR3 nucleotide sequence: TGTGCCAGCAGCCAAAGAGGGGGCCTAGATACGCAGTATTTT.

J is TRBJ2-2 and V is TRBV2, with D maybe TRBD1 (5 bases). Trimming removed 4 bases from V and 10 bases from J, with 19 bases in between. The CDR3 spans 15 residues. From germline, CDR1 is SNHLY and CDR2 FYNNEI. The CDR3 loop is CASSALDRLYEELFF. DNA for the CDR3: TGTGCCAGCAGTGCCCTCGACAGATTGTACGAGGAGCTGTTTTTT.

The chain employs TRBV4-1 and TRBJ2-2, with 7 bases matching TRBD1. V was clipped by 3 bases and J by 7 bases; unmatched bases: 11. This CDR3 contains 16 residues. Germline CDR1 reads MGHRA; CDR2 reads YSYEKL. The CDR3 here is CASSHATGFEDGELFF. In nucleotides, the CDR3 is TGCGCCAGCAGCCATGCGACAGGGTTCGAGGACGGGGAGCTGTTTTTT.

The genes are TRBV15 and TRBJ2-3, with D perhaps given as TRBD1 or TRBD2 (6 bases each). CDR1 and CDR2 from the germline V gene are LNHNV and YYDKDF (reference sequence). V was trimmed by 3 bases and J by 6 bases, leaving 16 bases between them. The CDR3 contains 15 residues. CDR3 loop: CATSSSQGGPDTQYF. DNA of the CDR3: TGTGCCACCAGCAGCTCGCAAGGGGGGCCGGATACGCAGTATTTT.

The chain employs TRBV20-1 and TRBJ1-1; D ambiguous. Between the trimmed V and J ends, which lost 1 base and 3 bases, there was a span of 9 bases. Germline V CDR1 and CDR2: DFQATT, SNEGSKA (reference sequence). This CDR3 spans 13 amino acids. CDR3 protein: CSARATEDTEAFF. CDR3 bases: TGCAGTGCTAGAGCGACCGAGGACACTGAAGCTTTCTTT.

V is TRBV4-1 and J is TRBJ2-2; D remains unclear. CDR3 length: 16 amino acids. Germline CDR1 and CDR2: MGHRA and YSYEKL. Trimming cost V 1 base and J 0 bases, with 9 bases left between them. The CDR3 nucleotides read TGCGCCAGCAGCCAAGTAACTATAGCGAACACCGGGGAGCTGTTTTTT. Translation gives CASSQVTIANTGELFF.

The chain links TRBV30 to TRBJ1-1; D might be TRBD1 (5 bases). Trimming removed 8 bases at V and 1 base at J, with 11 bases between. The CDR3 length is 12 residues. The V gene's germline CDR1 is GTSNPN and CDR2 SVGIG (reference sequence). In DNA form, the CDR3 reads TGTGCCCTGATTGGGGGGAACACTGAAGCTTTCTTT. Amino acid sequence: CALIGGNTEAFF.

This rearrangement joins TRBV2 to TRBJ2-5; a weak D match, TRBD2 (7 bases). The CDR3 length is 14 residues. CDR1 and CDR2 (germline): SNHLY, FYNNEI. Trimming removed 2 bases at V and 4 bases at J, with 11 bases between. CDR3 bases: TGTGCCAGCAGTGAACAGGGGAGGGGAGAGACCCAGTACTTC. Translation gives CASSEQGRGETQYF.

This clonotype showed up just once. The chain joins TRBV7-8 to TRBJ2-2; 9 bases are shared with TRBD1. Germline V gene sequence: CDR1 SGHVS, CDR2 FQNEAQ. This CDR3 comprises 16 residues. V lost 0 bases and J lost 5; bases outside the gene matches: 4. As DNA, the CDR3 is TGTGCCAGCAGCTTAGCGTCGACAGGGGGAACCGGGGAGCTGTTTTTT. Amino acids: CASSLASTGGTGELFF.